Below, 5 T cell receptor beta chains from the same sample are listed, as sequenced in a study of T cell responses to AZD1222 COVID-19 vaccine. The table came from immunoSEQ multiplex PCR; TCRdb's copy has only in-frame clones and leaves some out. The sample carries some 150,000 clones, approximately 88% recorded once. Sequencing was performed on peripheral blood, taken on day 0 of AZD1222 vaccination. These receptors were collected from an adult in good health.

The CDR3 region is CASSIRDSYGYTF. For the CDR3, the DNA is TGTGCCAGTAGTATCCGGGACAGCTATGGCTACACCTTC. This chain connects TRBV19 to TRBJ1-2; 7 bases line up with TRBD1. Per the germline V gene, CDR1 is LNHDA and CDR2 is SQIVND (reference sequence). J was trimmed by 4 bases and V by 3 bases; bases with no gene match: 2. The CDR3 loop spans 13 amino acids.

The chain couples TRBV7-9 to TRBJ1-4; D is perhaps TRBD1 (6 bases). The CDR3 spans 15 residues. CDR1 is SEHNR, CDR2 FQNEAQ, per germline (reference sequence). Trimming removed 0 bases at V and 7 bases at J, with 12 bases between. The DNA for the CDR3 is TGTGCCAGCAGCTTAGCCGGGGGCGATGGTGAAAAACTGTTTTTT. This translates into CASSLAGGDGEKLFF.

This clone was counted between two and nine times. The chain combines TRBV5-4 with TRBJ2-7; 7 bases are a match to TRBD2. V was clipped by 0 bases and J by 1 base; unmatched bases: 10. The CDR3 is 17 residues long. The germline gives CDR1 SGHNT, CDR2 YYREEE (reference sequence). CDR3 coding DNA: TGTGCCAGCAGCTTGGCCACAAGCGGGGTGGGTTCCTACGAGCAGTACTTC. It yields the protein CASSLATSGVGSYEQYF.

This chain links TRBV9 with TRBJ2-1; 9 nucleotides align to TRBD2. Germline assignment: CDR1 SGDLS and CDR2 YYNGEE. The CDR3 contains 15 residues. V shed 2 bases and J 2 bases; nucleotides not matched to a gene: 2. The CDR3 coding sequence is TGTGCCAGCAGCGTTTTAGCGGGGGCCTACAATGAGCAGTTCTTC. It specifies CASSVLAGAYNEQFF.

The chain has TRBV28 and TRBJ2-5; no firm D call. V was clipped by 3 bases and J by 3 bases, with 2 bases between them. This CDR3 has 11 amino acids. The germline CDR1 and CDR2 sequences are MDHEN and SYDVKM. The CDR3 region has the DNA TGTGCCAGCAGTTTGAAAGAGACCCAGTACTTC. Protein product: CASSLKETQYF.